Listed below are T cell receptor beta chains from one sample, sequenced in a study of cytomegalovirus exposure and HLA in healthy donors. The repertoire was sequenced with immunoSEQ multiplex PCR; TCRdb's copy has only in-frame clones and lacks some. Its table records over 120,000 clones. Source material: PBMCs. The receptors derive from a male donor in good health and CMV-seronegative. CDR3s include the opening cysteine and the closing phenylalanine or tryptophan. The D gene is left open where the match is weak.

j_call: TRBJ1-2; d_call: -; v_call: TRBV7-9; cdr3_aa: CASSLATTYGYTF; cdr3_nt: TGTGCCAGCAGCTTAGCAACAACCTATGGCTACACCTTC
j_call: TRBJ1-1; d_call: TRBD1; v_call: TRBV29-1; cdr3_aa: CSVDGTAAEAFF; cdr3_nt: TGCAGCGTAGACGGGACAGCGGCTGAAGCTTTCTTT
j_call: TRBJ1-2; d_call: TRBD1; v_call: TRBV19; cdr3_aa: CASSLGQGTGYTF; cdr3_nt: TGTGCCAGTAGTTTGGGACAGGGTACTGGCTACACCTTC
j_call: TRBJ1-5; d_call: TRBD1; v_call: TRBV29-1; cdr3_aa: CSVGGGNRGQDNQPQHF; cdr3_nt: TGCAGCGTTGGGGGGGGGAACAGGGGGCAAGACAATCAGCCCCAGCATTTT
j_call: TRBJ1-2; d_call: -; v_call: TRBV6-1; cdr3_aa: CASSEGGLMGYGYTF; cdr3_nt: TGTGCCAGCAGTGAAGGGGGACTAATGGGGTATGGCTACACCTTC
j_call: TRBJ1-2; d_call: TRBD1; v_call: TRBV28; cdr3_aa: CASSPTGTANYGYTF; cdr3_nt: TGTGCCAGCAGCCCAACTGGGACAGCTAACTATGGCTACACCTTC
j_call: TRBJ1-1; d_call: TRBD1; v_call: TRBV6-1; cdr3_aa: CASITTGAVTEAFF; cdr3_nt: TGTGCCAGCATTACTACAGGGGCTGTCACTGAAGCTTTCTTT
j_call: TRBJ2-7; d_call: TRBD2; v_call: TRBV29-1; cdr3_aa: CSAGRTSGIYEQYF; cdr3_nt: TGCAGCGCGGGTAGGACTAGCGGGATCTACGAGCAGTACTTC
j_call: TRBJ1-1; d_call: -; v_call: TRBV6-5; cdr3_aa: CASSRGNTEAFF; cdr3_nt: TGTGCCAGCAGTCGGGGGAACACTGAAGCTTTCTTT
j_call: TRBJ2-2; d_call: -; v_call: TRBV5-1; cdr3_aa: CASSFRLLTGELFF; cdr3_nt: TGCGCCAGCAGCTTCCGTCTTCTCACCGGGGAGCTGTTTTTT
j_call: TRBJ2-7; d_call: -; v_call: TRBV11-3; cdr3_aa: CASSDQDRAYEQYF; cdr3_nt: TGTGCCAGCAGCGACCAAGACAGAGCCTACGAGCAGTACTTC
j_call: TRBJ2-5; d_call: -; v_call: TRBV9; cdr3_aa: CASSQRERFQETQYF; cdr3_nt: TGTGCCAGCTCCCAAAGGGAGCGTTTCCAAGAGACCCAGTACTTC
j_call: TRBJ2-5; d_call: TRBD1; v_call: TRBV18; cdr3_aa: CASSLGQASVGAQYF; cdr3_nt: TGTGCCAGCTCACTCGGACAGGCCTCCGTAGGGGCCCAGTACTTC
j_call: TRBJ2-1; d_call: -; v_call: TRBV7-9; cdr3_aa: CASTLTSSSYNEQFF; cdr3_nt: TGTGCCAGCACCTTGACTTCAAGCTCCTACAATGAGCAGTTCTTC
j_call: TRBJ2-3; d_call: -; v_call: TRBV28; cdr3_aa: CASSFTGVRDTQYF; cdr3_nt: TGTGCCAGCAGTTTCACGGGTGTGAGAGATACGCAGTATTTT
j_call: TRBJ2-1; d_call: TRBD1; v_call: TRBV7-2; cdr3_aa: CASSGGRDRGNEQFF; cdr3_nt: TGTGCCAGCAGCGGTGGACGGGACAGGGGTAATGAGCAGTTCTTC
j_call: TRBJ1-2; d_call: TRBD1; v_call: TRBV7-9; cdr3_aa: CASSLEGQGAHGSGYTF; cdr3_nt: TGTGCCAGCAGCTTAGAAGGACAGGGTGCTCACGGTTCTGGCTACACCTTC
j_call: TRBJ2-7; d_call: -; v_call: TRBV13; cdr3_aa: CASSFPGLGDYEQYF; cdr3_nt: TGTGCCAGCAGCTTTCCAGGACTGGGAGACTACGAGCAGTACTTC
j_call: TRBJ2-5; d_call: -; v_call: TRBV19; cdr3_aa: CASSAYQETQYF; cdr3_nt: TGTGCCAGTAGTGCGTACCAAGAGACCCAGTACTTC
j_call: TRBJ1-1; d_call: -; v_call: TRBV6-1; cdr3_aa: CASSEVAGMNTEAFF; cdr3_nt: TGTGCCAGCAGTGAAGTGGCAGGGATGAACACTGAAGCTTTCTTT
j_call: TRBJ2-2; d_call: TRBD1; v_call: TRBV6-5; cdr3_aa: CASSYSSGQSSGELFF; cdr3_nt: TGTGCCAGCAGTTACTCGTCGGGACAGAGCTCCGGGGAGCTGTTTTTT
j_call: TRBJ1-2; d_call: -; v_call: TRBV27; cdr3_aa: CASSLSRSASFYGYTF; cdr3_nt: TGTGCCAGCAGTTTATCGAGGTCAGCCTCCTTCTATGGCTACACCTTC
j_call: TRBJ2-3; d_call: TRBD2; v_call: TRBV11-2; cdr3_aa: CASSQTSGRAQGDTQYF; cdr3_nt: TGTGCCAGCAGCCAGACTAGCGGGAGGGCCCAAGGAGATACGCAGTATTTT
j_call: TRBJ2-7; d_call: TRBD1; v_call: TRBV6-5; cdr3_aa: CASGQGEIQEQYF; cdr3_nt: TGTGCCAGCGGGCAGGGGGAAATACAAGAGCAGTACTTC
j_call: TRBJ1-4; d_call: TRBD1; v_call: TRBV11-2; cdr3_aa: CASSLEAGGEKLFF; cdr3_nt: TGTGCCAGCAGCTTAGAAGCAGGGGGTGAAAAACTGTTTTTT
j_call: TRBJ1-2; d_call: TRBD1; v_call: TRBV7-9; cdr3_aa: CASSDRGYGYTF; cdr3_nt: TGTGCCAGCTCCGACAGGGGCTATGGCTACACCTTC
j_call: TRBJ2-5; d_call: TRBD2; v_call: TRBV7-9; cdr3_aa: CASSYPGLAGQETQYF; cdr3_nt: TGTGCCAGCAGCTACCCGGGACTAGCGGGTCAAGAGACCCAGTACTTC
j_call: TRBJ2-1; d_call: TRBD2; v_call: TRBV7-7; cdr3_aa: CASGPGLAGGQGNEQFF; cdr3_nt: TGTGCTAGCGGACCGGGACTAGCGGGGGGGCAGGGCAATGAGCAGTTCTTC
j_call: TRBJ2-1; d_call: -; v_call: TRBV12-5; cdr3_aa: CASGPGLGVFEEQFF; cdr3_nt: TGTGCTAGTGGTCCGGGACTGGGGGTTTTTGAAGAGCAGTTCTTC
j_call: TRBJ2-3; d_call: -; v_call: TRBV27; cdr3_aa: CASGWADTQYF; cdr3_nt: TGTGCCAGCGGGTGGGCGGATACGCAGTATTTT
j_call: TRBJ2-7; d_call: TRBD2; v_call: TRBV30; cdr3_aa: CAWTLGTSGSHEQYF; cdr3_nt: TGTGCCTGGACTCTAGGGACTAGCGGGAGTCACGAGCAGTACTTC
j_call: TRBJ2-1; d_call: TRBD2; v_call: TRBV6-5; cdr3_aa: CASRPRREGDEQFF; cdr3_nt: TGTGCCAGCAGACCGAGGCGGGAGGGGGATGAGCAGTTCTTC